This is a list of T cell receptor beta chains from one sample in a study of memory CD4+ T cells and cytomegalovirus serostatus. Assay used: immunoSEQ multiplex PCR; TCRdb lists only in-frame clones, some missing. The sample shows 40,000 or so clones, 78% of them seen only once. Sequencing used memory CD4+ T cells from blood. The source of these receptors is an adult in good health and CMV-seronegative. The CDR3 runs from the conserved cysteine through the conserved F or W. D genes are given only for firm matches. Where a row states a size, it is once, few, many or the class of an expanded clone; other rows omit it.

CDR3: CASSEKTGPNYGYTF
DNA: TGTGCCAGCAGTGAGAAGACAGGGCCTAACTATGGCTACACCTTC
V: TRBV6-1
size: NA
J: TRBJ1-2
D: TRBD1

CDR3: CASSEIESAKNIQYF
DNA: TGTGCCAGCAGTGAAATCGAGTCGGCCAAAAACATTCAGTACTTC
V: TRBV6-1
size: NA
J: TRBJ2-4
D: NA

CDR3: CASSSLRNTEAFF
DNA: TGTGCCAGTAGTAGCCTTAGAAACACTGAAGCTTTCTTT
V: TRBV19
size: once
J: TRBJ1-1
D: NA

CDR3: CASSFGGADTQYF
DNA: TGTGCCAGCAGCTTCGGGGGAGCAGATACGCAGTATTTT
V: TRBV11-3
size: few
J: TRBJ2-3
D: NA

CDR3: CASSPDSNQPQHF
DNA: TGTGCCAGCAGCCCCGACAGCAATCAGCCCCAGCATTTT
V: TRBV7-2
size: few
J: TRBJ1-5
D: NA

CDR3: CSVVVPVGQGGRRWTEAFF
DNA: TGCAGCGTTGTAGTCCCCGTCGGACAGGGGGGACGACGATGGACTGAAGCTTTCTTT
V: TRBV29-1
size: NA
J: TRBJ1-1
D: TRBD1

CDR3: CASSLLDRGTRNTIYF
DNA: TGTGCCAGCTCACTACTCGACAGGGGGACTAGAAACACCATATATTTT
V: TRBV18
size: NA
J: TRBJ1-3
D: TRBD1

CDR3: CASSFPSRAPTAQYF
DNA: TGTGCCAGCAGCTTCCCCTCAAGGGCTCCCACGGCGCAGTACTTC
V: TRBV5-4
size: NA
J: TRBJ2-7
D: NA

CDR3: CASSFSGQPNYGYTF
DNA: TGTGCCAGTAGTTTCAGCGGTCAGCCTAACTATGGCTACACCTTC
V: TRBV19
size: NA
J: TRBJ1-2
D: NA

CDR3: CASSPGGHSTQETQYF
DNA: TGTGCCAGCAGCCCGGGGGGACATTCTACTCAAGAGACCCAGTACTTC
V: TRBV11-3
size: NA
J: TRBJ2-5
D: NA

CDR3: CAWRTGTGGPETQYF
DNA: TGTGCCTGGAGGACCGGGACAGGGGGCCCGGAGACCCAGTACTTC
V: TRBV30
size: NA
J: TRBJ2-5
D: TRBD1

CDR3: CASSLTVNTEAFF
DNA: TGTGCCAGCAGCCTGACAGTGAACACTGAAGCTTTCTTT
V: TRBV7-3
size: NA
J: TRBJ1-1
D: NA

CDR3: CASSSLPGGNYGYTF
DNA: TGTGCCAGCAGTTCCCTCCCCGGGGGTAACTATGGCTACACCTTC
V: TRBV6-6
size: medium-sized
J: TRBJ1-2
D: NA

CDR3: CASSAGTGGAGTEAFF
DNA: TGTGCCAGCAGTGCTGGGACAGGGGGGGCCGGCACTGAAGCTTTCTTT
V: TRBV6-1
size: NA
J: TRBJ1-1
D: TRBD1

CDR3: CASSDADSGNTIYF
DNA: TGTGCCAGCAGTGATGCAGACTCTGGAAACACCATATATTTT
V: TRBV6-1
size: NA
J: TRBJ1-3
D: NA

CDR3: CASSSFVGTDTQYF
DNA: TGTGCCAGCAGTTCCTTTGTGGGCACAGATACGCAGTATTTT
V: TRBV6-5
size: NA
J: TRBJ2-3
D: NA

CDR3: CSDGQGAVGYTF
DNA: TGCAGCGACGGACAGGGGGCAGTAGGCTACACCTTC
V: TRBV29-1
size: NA
J: TRBJ1-2
D: TRBD1

CDR3: CASSSTGTSGGARETQYF
DNA: TGTGCCAGCAGCTCTACCGGGACTAGCGGGGGGGCCAGGGAGACCCAGTACTTC
V: TRBV5-6
size: NA
J: TRBJ2-5
D: TRBD2

CDR3: CASSLGGLGGYTEAFF
DNA: TGCGCCAGCAGCTTGGGTGGCTTGGGAGGGTACACTGAAGCTTTCTTT
V: TRBV5-1
size: NA
J: TRBJ1-1
D: NA

CDR3: CASSFGEEETQYF
DNA: TGCGCCAGCAGCTTCGGGGAAGAAGAGACCCAGTACTTC
V: TRBV5-1
size: NA
J: TRBJ2-5
D: NA

CDR3: CASSLGGQGRTQYF
DNA: TGTGCTAGCAGCTTAGGGGGTCAGGGAAGGACCCAGTACTTC
V: TRBV7-7
size: NA
J: TRBJ2-5
D: NA

CDR3: CASVPSGGYTGELFF
DNA: TGTGCCAGCGTGCCGAGCGGGGGTTACACCGGGGAGCTGTTTTTT
V: TRBV6-6
size: NA
J: TRBJ2-2
D: TRBD2

CDR3: CASSLGAGVTYEQYF
DNA: TGTGCCAGCAGCTTGGGAGCGGGGGTGACGTACGAGCAGTACTTC
V: TRBV5-4
size: NA
J: TRBJ2-7
D: TRBD2

CDR3: CASSRKGAQHF
DNA: TGTGCCAGCAGCCGTAAGGGGGCCCAGCATTTT
V: TRBV5-8
size: NA
J: TRBJ1-5
D: NA

CDR3: CASSATGNTEAFF
DNA: TGCGCCAGCAGTGCCACCGGGAACACTGAAGCTTTCTTT
V: TRBV5-1
size: NA
J: TRBJ1-1
D: NA

CDR3: CAISLGQGVSNQPQHF
DNA: TGTGCCATCAGTCTAGGACAGGGGGTGAGCAATCAGCCCCAGCATTTT
V: TRBV10-3
size: NA
J: TRBJ1-5
D: TRBD1

CDR3: CASSPSIGQGGTEAFF
DNA: TGCGCCAGCAGCCCCTCCATAGGACAGGGTGGTACTGAAGCTTTCTTT
V: TRBV5-1
size: NA
J: TRBJ1-1
D: TRBD1

CDR3: CSVGDRGTEAFF
DNA: TGCAGCGTCGGGGACAGGGGGACTGAAGCTTTCTTT
V: TRBV29-1
size: NA
J: TRBJ1-1
D: TRBD1

CDR3: CASSFYEQYF
DNA: TGTGCCAGCAGCTTCTACGAGCAGTACTTC
V: TRBV7-6
size: NA
J: TRBJ2-7
D: NA

CDR3: CASSVELRGQQYF
DNA: TGTGCCAGCAGCGTAGAGCTGAGAGGCCAGCAGTACTTC
V: TRBV9
size: NA
J: TRBJ2-7
D: NA

CDR3: CAISPGQFGAFF
DNA: TGTGCCATCAGTCCCGGACAGTTTGGAGCTTTCTTT
V: TRBV10-3
size: NA
J: TRBJ1-1
D: NA

CDR3: CASSFRTSNQPQHF
DNA: TGTGCCAGCAGTTTTCGGACCAGCAATCAGCCCCAGCATTTT
V: TRBV27
size: NA
J: TRBJ1-5
D: NA

CDR3: CASSGGDLYTEAFF
DNA: TGTGCCAGCAGCGGAGGGGACCTGTACACTGAAGCTTTCTTT
V: TRBV9
size: few
J: TRBJ1-1
D: NA

CDR3: CAWSKGQGREQFF
DNA: TGTGCCTGGAGTAAGGGACAGGGGCGTGAGCAGTTCTTC
V: TRBV30
size: once
J: TRBJ2-1
D: TRBD1

CDR3: CASSWTAGRYYGYTF
DNA: TGCGCCAGCAGCTGGACGGCCGGACGGTACTATGGCTACACCTTC
V: TRBV5-1
size: NA
J: TRBJ1-2
D: NA

CDR3: CASSAHLNTEAFF
DNA: TGTGCCAGCAGCGCACACTTGAACACTGAAGCTTTCTTT
V: TRBV11-2
size: NA
J: TRBJ1-1
D: NA

CDR3: CASKSGQLDSNEQFF
DNA: TGTGCCAGCAAATCCGGACAGTTAGACTCTAATGAGCAGTTCTTC
V: TRBV14
size: few
J: TRBJ2-1
D: NA

CDR3: CSASSETQYF
DNA: TGCAGTGCTAGTTCGGAGACCCAGTACTTC
V: TRBV20-1
size: once
J: TRBJ2-5
D: NA

CDR3: CASSVGVMAEKLFF
DNA: TGTGCCAGCAGCGTAGGGGTAATGGCTGAAAAACTGTTTTTT
V: TRBV9
size: NA
J: TRBJ1-4
D: NA

CDR3: CARGWDRSYGYTF
DNA: TGTGCCAGGGGGTGGGATCGGTCCTATGGCTACACCTTC
V: TRBV30
size: NA
J: TRBJ1-2
D: NA

CDR3: CASSSQASARTDTQYF
DNA: TGTGCCAGCAGCTCCCAGGCTAGCGCTCGCACAGATACGCAGTATTTT
V: TRBV7-2
size: NA
J: TRBJ2-3
D: NA

CDR3: CASSHPGSNTGELFF
DNA: TGCGCCAGCAGCCACCCGGGGTCGAACACCGGGGAGCTGTTTTTT
V: TRBV4-1
size: NA
J: TRBJ2-2
D: NA

CDR3: CASSSDRTIYGYTF
DNA: TGCGCCAGCAGCTCCGACAGGACCATCTATGGCTACACCTTC
V: TRBV5-1
size: NA
J: TRBJ1-2
D: NA

CDR3: CASSPGTYSNQPQHF
DNA: TGTGCCAGCAGCCCGGGGACGTATAGCAATCAGCCCCAGCATTTT
V: TRBV7-2
size: NA
J: TRBJ1-5
D: NA

CDR3: CASSQSPRGTEAFF
DNA: TGTGCCAGCAGCCAGTCGCCCCGAGGTACTGAAGCTTTCTTT
V: TRBV7-3
size: few
J: TRBJ1-1
D: NA

CDR3: CASSDGSGRKTQYF
DNA: TGCGCCAGCAGTGATGGGTCTGGCAGGAAGACCCAGTACTTC
V: TRBV10-2
size: NA
J: TRBJ2-5
D: NA

CDR3: CASSLSGGDTQYF
DNA: TGCGCCAGCAGCCTAAGCGGGGGAGATACGCAGTATTTT
V: TRBV4-1
size: NA
J: TRBJ2-3
D: TRBD2

CDR3: CASLRAGSGNTIYF
DNA: TGTGCCAGCCTCAGGGCAGGGTCAGGAAACACCATATATTTT
V: TRBV6-1
size: NA
J: TRBJ1-3
D: NA

CDR3: CAWSPQGMGHEQYF
DNA: TGTGCCTGGAGTCCCCAGGGGATGGGCCACGAGCAGTACTTC
V: TRBV30
size: NA
J: TRBJ2-7
D: NA

CDR3: CASSLLVAGGELFF
DNA: TGCGCCAGCAGCTTATTGGTAGCGGGCGGGGAGCTGTTTTTT
V: TRBV5-1
size: few
J: TRBJ2-2
D: TRBD2

CDR3: CASSRGAVTNTGELFF
DNA: TGTGCCAGCAGCCGAGGCGCAGTTACTAACACCGGGGAGCTGTTTTTT
V: TRBV11-2
size: once
J: TRBJ2-2
D: NA

CDR3: CASRGRRGAAQHF
DNA: TGTGCCAGCAGAGGACGGCGAGGGGCAGCCCAGCATTTT
V: TRBV2
size: few
J: TRBJ1-5
D: NA

CDR3: CASSASSGNQPQHF
DNA: TGTGCCAGCAGCGCCAGTAGTGGCAATCAGCCCCAGCATTTT
V: TRBV9
size: NA
J: TRBJ1-5
D: NA

CDR3: CAISEGRGNQPQHF
DNA: TGTGCCATCAGTGAGGGGCGGGGCAATCAGCCCCAGCATTTT
V: TRBV10-3
size: NA
J: TRBJ1-5
D: NA

CDR3: CASVGIAPNQPQHF
DNA: TGTGCCAGCGTAGGGATAGCGCCAAATCAGCCCCAGCATTTT
V: TRBV2
size: NA
J: TRBJ1-5
D: NA

CDR3: CASSRLQANTEAFF
DNA: TGTGCCAGCAGCCGCCTACAGGCGAACACTGAAGCTTTCTTT
V: TRBV7-6
size: NA
J: TRBJ1-1
D: NA

CDR3: CASSLDWGGYEQYF
DNA: TGTGCCAGCAGCTTGGACTGGGGAGGTTACGAGCAGTACTTC
V: TRBV5-4
size: NA
J: TRBJ2-7
D: NA